The T cell receptor (beta chain) described here comes from a study of metastatic and nonmetastatic thyroid tumors. Whole-study context: Both malignant and benign thyroid patients supplied peripheral blood and tumor or nodule tissue samples, across which the repertoires of these patients were then compared.

No treatment had been given to any patient before thyroid surgery. The V gene lost 0 bases and the J gene lost 7 bases, with 10 bases spanning the gap. Germline loops: CDR1 MGHRA, CDR2 YSYEKL. The CDR3 spans 14 residues. This clone was seen many times. As processed by the authors: Differences in CDR3 between clinicopathological groups were drawn on to build a classifier intended to discriminate distant-metastatic papillary thyroid cancer patients. With MiXCR, TCRdb called clones anew from the PCR reads. These V and J calls originate from TCRdb's pipeline instead of the authors' own analysis. Altogether 25,000 to 30,000 clones are present, about 16% being singletons, with the ten largest covering approximately 14%.

The material sequenced was blood. The source is a male donor with papillary thyroid cancer or a benign thyroid nodule (not recorded which). Some clones in this sample may be carry-over from other donors' samples. V usage is TRBV4-1 and J usage is TRBJ2-1; D unresolved. CDR3 bases: TGCGCCAGCAGCCAAGAGACGGCGGTTAATGAGCAGTTCTTC. Protein: CASSQETAVNEQFF.